Described below is a single TCR beta chain sequence and its context. Its target antigen remains unknown. Base quality data are lacking; no much larger clone is found one base away. This specimen belongs to a study of blood T cell repertoires in COVID-19 (dated by TCRdb to the early 2020s). Concerning the study at large: Samples covering the acute and convalescent phases of COVID-19 were provided by collaborators in the United States, Italy and Spain. Sample metadata almost always included a de-identified subject ID, COVID-19 status, age in years and sex. Deeply sampled blood TCRbeta repertoires from subjects exposed to, actively infected with, or recovered from COVID-19 were included in the dataset. HLA class I and class II types, where available, came from metadata supplied by the sample provider rather than from assay-based typing. Samples were obtained from the ongoing ImmuneRACE study (first 160 participants) and from 1,200 or so subjects provided by 6 global collaborators. The repertoires were released in a freely available public database meant as a resource for research on the immune response to SARS-CoV-2. The material from the prospective study consisted of cDNA or gDNA derived from T cells, B-cell-depleted T cells, or PBMCs. Here is what the overall study found, with its caveats: Clinical and demographic metadata were provided uncurated, with the amount varying by source and participant.

The collaborating institutions used their own protocols to collect whole blood in K2EDTA tubes. Collaborator samples were shipped for TCRbeta analysis as frozen whole blood, isolated PBMCs, or DNA extracted from either sample type. The immunoSEQ Assay, a bias-controlled multiplex PCR, was used to amplify TCRbeta CDR3 regions from genomic DNA. Processing in the source paper ran as follows. Within the assay, amplification of reference gene primers was used to estimate how many nucleated cells each sample contained. Sequence reads were collapsed and filtered to measure the absolute abundance of every unique TCRbeta CDR3 rearrangement. For each sample, productive Simpson clonality was calculated as the square root of Simpson's diversity index over productive rearrangements. TCRdb carries this immuneACCESS record with in-frame sequences only. Its versions omit some clonotypes, under half of them owing to an unresolved V gene in the studies checked, with the rest unexplained. D and trimming come from the DNA, and the V and J calls and clone size come from that table. The sample includes about 55,000 clones, with 85% to 90% observed a single time. The top ten hold about 1.4% of the sample.

The CDR3 runs 14 residues from the cysteine to the phenylalanine. CDR3 DNA only is kept here, 42 bases in frame from base 1. CDR1 and CDR2 are drawn from the germline V gene: MDHEN, SYDVKM. V and J are trimmed by 1 base and 5 bases, and the gene matches miss 3 bases of the junction. The sequence was collected from a man in his sixties with acute or convalescent COVID-19. Material for sequencing was peripheral blood. The rearranged segments are TRBV28 and TRBJ2-7, and 9 junctional nucleotides match TRBD1. The DNA sequence is as follows: TGTGCCAGCAGTTTATTACAGGGGGCCAACGAGCAGTACTTC. This gives the protein CASSLLQGANEQYF.